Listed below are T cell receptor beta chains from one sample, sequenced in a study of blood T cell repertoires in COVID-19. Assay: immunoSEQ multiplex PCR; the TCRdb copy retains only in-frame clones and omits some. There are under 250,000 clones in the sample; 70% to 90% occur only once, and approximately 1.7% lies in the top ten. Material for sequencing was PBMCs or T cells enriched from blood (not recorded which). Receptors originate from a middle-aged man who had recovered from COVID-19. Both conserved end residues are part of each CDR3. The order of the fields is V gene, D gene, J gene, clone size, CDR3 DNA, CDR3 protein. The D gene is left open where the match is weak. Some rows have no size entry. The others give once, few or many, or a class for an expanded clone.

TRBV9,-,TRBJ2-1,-,TGTGCCAGCAGCACAGGACACAATGAGCAGTTCTTC,CASSTGHNEQFF
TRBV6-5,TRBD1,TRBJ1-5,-,TGTGCCAGCATCGGCGGACAGGGTGATCAGCCCCAGCATTTT,CASIGGQGDQPQHF
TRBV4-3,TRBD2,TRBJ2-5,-,TGCGCCAGCAGCCAAGGACTAGCGGGGGACCAAGAGACCCAGTACTTC,CASSQGLAGDQETQYF
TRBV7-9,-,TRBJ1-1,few,TGTGCCAGCAGCTTAGATTATCCTGAAGCTTTCTTT,CASSLDYPEAFF
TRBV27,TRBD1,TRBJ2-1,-,TGTGCCAGCAGTCCGGGACAGGACTACAATGAGCAGTTCTTC,CASSPGQDYNEQFF
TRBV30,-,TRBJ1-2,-,TGTGCCTACACAGCGGGCTATGGCTACACCTTC,CAYTAGYGYTF
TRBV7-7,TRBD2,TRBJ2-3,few,TGTGCCAGCAGCCCAGTCCCAGCGGGGATGCGCTCAGATACGCAGTATTTT,CASSPVPAGMRSDTQYF
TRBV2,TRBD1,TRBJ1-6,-,TGTGCCAGCAGTGAGTTGAGACAGGGGGGTTCACCCCTCCACTTT,CASSELRQGGSPLHF
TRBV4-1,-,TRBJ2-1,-,TGCGCCAGCATTCGTGGGAGACTCCCAGTCTACAATGAGCAGTTCTTC,CASIRGRLPVYNEQFF
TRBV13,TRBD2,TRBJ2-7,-,TGTGCCAGCAGCCAGACTAGCTCGGGAGACCACGAGCAGTACTTC,CASSQTSSGDHEQYF
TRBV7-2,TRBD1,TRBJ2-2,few,TGTGCCAGCAGCTTAGCGCCCCAGGGGGCTGGCGGGGAGCTGTTTTTT,CASSLAPQGAGGELFF
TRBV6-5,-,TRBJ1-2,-,TGTGCCAGCAGTCAGGACAACGCCTATGGCTACACCTTC,CASSQDNAYGYTF
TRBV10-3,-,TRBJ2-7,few,TGTGCCATCAGTGAGTTGCCTAGAACCTACGAGCAGTACTTC,CAISELPRTYEQYF
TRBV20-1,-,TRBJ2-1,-,TGCAGTGCTGCCCGGTCCAATGAGCAGTTCTTC,CSAARSNEQFF
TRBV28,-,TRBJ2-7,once,TGTGCCAGCAGTTTGCCAGGGCGTTCCTACGAGCAGTACTTC,CASSLPGRSYEQYF
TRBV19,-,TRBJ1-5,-,TGTGCCAGTAGTATAGACAGGGGCGTTCGCAATCAGCCCCAGCATTTT,CASSIDRGVRNQPQHF
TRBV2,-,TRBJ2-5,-,TGTGCCAGCAGCGATCCGGGACTGATCCAAGAGACCCAGTACTTC,CASSDPGLIQETQYF
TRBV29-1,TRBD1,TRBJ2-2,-,TGCAGCGTTAGGGGACAGGGGGGCACCGGGGAGCTGTTTTTT,CSVRGQGGTGELFF
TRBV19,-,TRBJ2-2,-,TGTGCCAGTACGGCGACAGACGTCCTTGTCACCGGGGAGCTGTTTTTT,CASTATDVLVTGELFF
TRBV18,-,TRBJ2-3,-,TGTGCCAGCTCGCGACTTATTAGCACAGATACGCAGTATTTT,CASSRLISTDTQYF